The present T cell receptor beta chain was sequenced within a study of metastatic and nonmetastatic thyroid tumors. As for the study in general: Malignant thyroid and benign thyroid patients provided blood and tumor or nodule tissue whose repertoires were compared.

TCRdb re-analyzed the PCR reads using MiXCR. This sample has 10,000 to 15,000 clones; about 27% occur once, and the top ten carry 15% to 20%. No treatment of any kind had been given to any patient before thyroid surgery. The CDR3 sequence is 17 residues long. Germline V lookup: CDR1 SGHRS, CDR2 YFSETQ. Deletions cut 5 bases from V and 5 bases from J, with 22 bases between. In this sample, this clone turned up many times. The clonotype comes from a female donor with papillary thyroid cancer or a benign thyroid nodule (not recorded which). Some clones in this sample may be carry-over from other donors' samples. The sample was tumor tissue. The chain carries TRBV5-1 and TRBJ2-2; tentative D call: TRBD1 (6 bases). The CDR3 protein is CASRGIDRRWSTGELFF. CDR3 DNA sequence: TGCGCCAGCAGGGGCATAGACAGGCGGTGGTCGACCGGGGAGCTGTTTTTT.